Below are 13 T cell receptor beta chains sequenced from a single sample in a study of T cells in Graves' hyperthyroidism and ophthalmopathy. Regions amplified from RNA transcripts were the TCR beta CDR3 regions. During a first-round RT-PCR of the TCR CDR3, the HTBI primer set was used. TCRdb processed the multiplex PCR reads anew with MiXCR; each CDR3 protein has one entry. The table lists roughly 500,000 distinct CDR3 sequences, roughly a quarter of them singletons. Sample: blood. Receptor source: a woman aged 25 to 39 with Graves' ophthalmopathy.

There are many counts of this clonotype. This chain uses TRBV9 with TRBJ1-3; D gene unclear. This CDR3 region has 16 residues. Germline-derived CDR1 and CDR2 are SGDLS and YYNGEE. V was pared by 4 bases and J by 2 bases, with 16 bases between. The CDR3 DNA follows: TGTGCCAGCAGCCCCCTCACTGCCCGAACTGGAAACACCATATATTTT. Its translation is CASSPLTARTGNTIYF.

There are a few counts of this clonotype. The chain couples TRBV6-1 to TRBJ2-7; 7 bases map to TRBD1. After removal of 4 bases from V and 4 bases from J, the junction contained 4 bases not matched to a gene. Per the germline V gene, CDR1 is MNHNS and CDR2 is SASEGT. This CDR3 spans 13 amino acids. In DNA form, the CDR3 reads TGTGCCAGCAGTGTAGACAGGGTATACGAGCAGTACTTC. It translates to CASSVDRVYEQYF.

At least ten counts were recorded for this clonotype. The rearrangement links TRBV6-1 to TRBJ2-7; D might be TRBD2 (7 bases). The CDR3 is 14 residues long. In germline, CDR1 is MNHNS, CDR2 SASEGT. Trimming removed 5 bases from V and 0 bases from J, with 11 bases in between. The CDR3, as DNA: TGTGCCAGCAGTCGGGGGGCGTTCTCCTACGAGCAGTACTTC. Translating gives CASSRGAFSYEQYF.

This clonotype appeared many times. This chain links TRBV6-1 with TRBJ2-7, with D maybe TRBD2 (5 bases). This CDR3 has 14 amino acids. Germline-derived CDR1 and CDR2 are MNHNS and SASEGT. V was cut by 3 bases and J by 7 bases, with 16 bases left in between. DNA of the CDR3: TGTGCCAGCAGTGAGCACCAACTCCGGAGGGAGCAGTACTTC. Amino acid sequence: CASSEHQLRREQYF.

This chain links TRBV6-1 with TRBJ2-7; 7 positions agree with TRBD2. The CDR3 has 17 amino acids. The J segment lost 4 bases and the V segment lost 4 bases, leaving 16 bases of the junction unmatched. Germline V gene data show CDR1 as MNHNS and CDR2 as SASEGT. The DNA of the CDR3 is TGTGCCAGCAGTGGTTCTCGTGGAGCGGGGCCATGGTACGAGCAGTACTTC. Translation gives CASSGSRGAGPWYEQYF.

This rearrangement joins TRBV7-8 to TRBJ1-1; no clear D. This CDR3 comprises 15 residues. Trimming pared 0 bases from V and 6 bases from J, leaving 14 bases between. Germline lookup yields CDR1 SGHVS and CDR2 FQNEAQ. The DNA of the CDR3 is TGTGCCAGCAGCTTAGCCGGACTGGCTAGGGCTGAAGCTTTCTTT. Its protein is CASSLAGLARAEAFF.

This chain connects TRBV6-1 to TRBJ1-1; D gene unclear. V dropped 8 bases and J dropped 3 bases, with 13 bases sitting between them. The CDR3 contains 13 residues. Germline V gives CDR1 MNHNS, CDR2 SASEGT. The CDR3 loop reads CASLVYQDTEAFF. The CDR3 DNA is TGTGCCAGCCTCGTCTATCAGGACACTGAAGCTTTCTTT.

This clonotype was recorded at least ten times. This sequence joins TRBV20-1 and TRBJ2-7; 8 bases fit TRBD2. V shed 3 bases and J 7 bases; nucleotides not matched to a gene: 5. CDR3 length: 12 residues. Germline-derived CDR1 and CDR2 are DFQATT and SNEGSKA (reference sequence). The CDR3 protein is CSASGGAGEQYF. The CDR3 DNA reads TGCAGTGCTAGCGGGGGGGCCGGGGAGCAGTACTTC.

This clonotype was picked up a small number of times. The chain couples TRBV10-3 to TRBJ1-1; 7 nucleotides line up with TRBD1. The V and J ends lost 10 bases and 0 bases, in that order; junction bases with no gene match: 8. This CDR3 is 14 amino acids long. CDR1 is ENHRY and CDR2 is SYGVKD in the germline V gene. CDR3 sequence (DNA): TGTGCCACAGGGACAGACATCATGAACACTGAAGCTTTCTTT. Its protein is CATGTDIMNTEAFF.

This clonotype appeared many times. J is TRBJ1-2 and V is TRBV6-2 or TRBV6-3, with 9 bases aligning to TRBD1. The ends lost 5 bases at V and 6 bases at J; junction bases unmatched: 7. The germline gives CDR1 MNHEY, CDR2 SVGEGT. This CDR3 spans 14 amino acids. CDR3 in amino acids: CASSTVQGAHGYTF. The CDR3, as DNA: TGTGCCAGCAGTACCGTACAGGGGGCGCATGGCTACACCTTC.

The table lists this clonotype with many counts. CDR3 in amino acids: CASTNAGELFF. The CDR3 DNA reads TGTGCCAGCACAAACGCCGGGGAGCTGTTTTTT. The chain couples TRBV6-2 or TRBV6-3 to TRBJ2-2, with D unclear. CDR3 length: 11 amino acids. Trimming left V 7 bases short and J 6 bases short, with 6 bases between. From germline, CDR1 is MNHEY and CDR2 SVGEGT.

This clonotype was counted many times. This CDR3 reads CASRDTTDTQYF. The DNA of the CDR3 is TGTGCCAGCAGGGACACCACAGATACGCAGTATTTT. The chain has TRBV6-1 and TRBJ2-3, with D perhaps TRBD1 (5 bases). V lost 6 bases to trimming and J lost 2 bases, with 6 bases between them. The CDR3 covers 12 residues. Germline CDR1 MNHNS, CDR2 SASEGT.

This clonotype came up many times. The rearrangement uses TRBV6-5 and TRBJ2-5; D is unresolved. CDR1 and CDR2 (germline): MNHEY, SVGAGI. The CDR3 covers 16 residues. V was cut by 0 bases and J by 1 base, with 12 bases left in between. In nucleotides, the CDR3 is TGTGCCAGCAGTTACTCGAGTTTCGGATCCCAAGAGACCCAGTACTTC. Its protein product is CASSYSSFGSQETQYF.